Detailed here is one T cell receptor beta chain. Its antigen is not known. The data were taken from a study of T cell responses to AZD1222 COVID-19 vaccine. About the study: Pooling covered second doses at about 4 or about 12 weeks. The study, taken as a whole, reports: Donors were chiefly white British, with a greater number of females, and clonal diversity was perhaps underestimated.

The method was immunoSEQ multiplex PCR; TCRdb's version includes in-frame clones alone and lacks a portion of them. The sample consists of roughly 150,000 clones, roughly 92% of them appearing once. V was pared by 8 bases and J by 6 bases, with 10 bases between. CDR1 is SNHLY, CDR2 FYNNEI, per germline. The CDR3 spans 11 residues. The chain recombines TRBV2 with TRBJ1-1, with D possibly being TRBD1 (5 bases). Material: peripheral blood, obtained on day 0 of AZD1222 vaccination. The TCR originated in an adult in good health. CDR3 loop: CASGQGSEAFF. The CDR3 DNA is TGTGCCAGCGGCCAGGGTTCTGAAGCTTTCTTT.